Listed here is a single TCR beta chain. Its cognate antigen is unknown. There was one heparinised blood draw per donor, averaging around 100 mL. This sample is drawn from a study of beta chain features in type 1 diabetes. Study-level points and caveats: Across all four CD4+ subsets, people with type 1 diabetes showed modestly shorter TCRB CDR3s.

V shed 2 bases, J shed 3 bases, and the junction held 5 bases outside the gene matches. The germline V gene encodes CDR1 MGHDK and CDR2 SYGVNS. The length of the CDR3 is 17 residues. The entirety of the isolated RNA underwent reverse transcription, so expressed TCRB transcripts were sequenced. Produced via immunoSEQ multiplex PCR; TCRdb's table is partial and in-frame only. The table lists roughly 730,000 clones, roughly 13% of them singletons. The chain links TRBV25-1 to TRBJ1-4; 11 bases match TRBD1. The sequenced sample was naive CD4+ T cells from blood. The TCR sequence derives from a man in his late teens or twenties with type 1 diabetes. Here the CDR3 reads CASSERTGGRANEKLFF. In DNA, the CDR3 is TGTGCCAGCAGTGAAAGGACAGGGGGCAGAGCTAATGAAAAACTGTTTTTT.